This T cell receptor (beta chain) stems from a study of cytomegalovirus exposure and HLA in healthy donors. The CDR3 sequence is 13 residues long. CDR1 is MNHEY, CDR2 SMNVEV, per germline (reference sequence). The V end was cut by 2 bases, the J end by 5 bases, with 8 bases between. This clone appeared a single time. Amplification used 60 Vbeta primers and 13 Jbeta primers. Original data processing: The authors later counted roughly 77 million unique TCR beta chains, some 11 million of them shared. Repertoires were generated with immunoSEQ multiplex PCR, while TCRdb's copy carries only in-frame clones and drops some. That table furnishes V, J and clone size, whereas the DNA furnished D and trimming. The sample has fewer than 70,000 clones; around 70% are singletons.

Sequencing was done on a sample of PBMCs. The clonotype was recovered from a woman in her thirties in good health and CMV-seronegative. The chain recombines TRBV27 with TRBJ2-3, with D possibly matching TRBD2 (5 bases). The CDR3 region is CASSLPGIDTQYF. The CDR3 nucleotides are TGTGCCAGCAGTTTACCGGGGATAGATACGCAGTATTTT.